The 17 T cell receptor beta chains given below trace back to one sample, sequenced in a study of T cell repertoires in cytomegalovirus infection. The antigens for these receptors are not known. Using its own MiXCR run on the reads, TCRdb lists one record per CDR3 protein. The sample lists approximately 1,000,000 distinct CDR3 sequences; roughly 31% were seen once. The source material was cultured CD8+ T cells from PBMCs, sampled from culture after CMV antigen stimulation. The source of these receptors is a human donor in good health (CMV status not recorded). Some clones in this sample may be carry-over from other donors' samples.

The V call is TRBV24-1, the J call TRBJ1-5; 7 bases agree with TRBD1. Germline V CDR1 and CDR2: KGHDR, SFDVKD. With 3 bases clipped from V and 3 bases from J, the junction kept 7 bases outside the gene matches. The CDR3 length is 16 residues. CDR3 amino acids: CATSDISGTANQPQHF. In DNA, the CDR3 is TGTGCCACCAGTGATATCTCCGGGACAGCCAATCAGCCCCAGCATTTT.

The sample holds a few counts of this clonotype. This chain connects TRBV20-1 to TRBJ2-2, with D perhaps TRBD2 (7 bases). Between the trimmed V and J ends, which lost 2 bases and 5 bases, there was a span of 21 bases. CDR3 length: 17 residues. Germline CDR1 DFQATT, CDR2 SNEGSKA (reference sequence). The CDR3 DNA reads TGCAGTGCTAGATGGGGGGGGAAACAGGGATGGACCGGGGAGCTGTTTTTT. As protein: CSARWGGKQGWTGELFF.

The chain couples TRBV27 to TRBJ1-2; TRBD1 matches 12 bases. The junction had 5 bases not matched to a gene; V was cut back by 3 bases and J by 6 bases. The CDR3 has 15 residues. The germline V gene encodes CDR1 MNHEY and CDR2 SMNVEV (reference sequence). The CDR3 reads CASSFGTGGRDGYTF. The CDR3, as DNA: TGTGCCAGCAGTTTCGGGACAGGGGGCCGGGATGGCTACACCTTC.

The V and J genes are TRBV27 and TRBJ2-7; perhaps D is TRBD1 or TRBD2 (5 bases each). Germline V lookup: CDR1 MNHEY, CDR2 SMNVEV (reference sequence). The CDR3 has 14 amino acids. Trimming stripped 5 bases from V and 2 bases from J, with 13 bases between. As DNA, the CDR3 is TGTGCCAGCAGTCCTCGGGGACCTGCCTACGAGCAGTACGTC. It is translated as CASSPRGPAYEQYV.

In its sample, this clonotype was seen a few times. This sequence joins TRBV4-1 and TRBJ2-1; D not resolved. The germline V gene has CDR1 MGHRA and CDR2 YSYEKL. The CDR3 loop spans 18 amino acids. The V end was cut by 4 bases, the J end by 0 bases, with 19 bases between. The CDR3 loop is CASSPSEQAALSYNEQFF. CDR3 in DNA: TGCGCCAGCAGCCCTAGTGAGCAGGCTGCCCTCTCCTACAATGAGCAGTTCTTC.

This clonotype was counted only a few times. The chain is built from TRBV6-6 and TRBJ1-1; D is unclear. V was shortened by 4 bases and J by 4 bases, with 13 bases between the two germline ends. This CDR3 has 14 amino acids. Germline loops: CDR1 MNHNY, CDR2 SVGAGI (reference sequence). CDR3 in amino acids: CASSSFSVSTEAFF. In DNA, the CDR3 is TGTGCCAGCAGTTCCTTTTCGGTTTCCACTGAAGCTTTCTTT.

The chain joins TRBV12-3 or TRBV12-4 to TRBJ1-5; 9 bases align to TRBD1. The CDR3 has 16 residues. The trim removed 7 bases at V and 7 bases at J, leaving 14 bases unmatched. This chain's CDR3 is CASNLGGTGFGQPQHF. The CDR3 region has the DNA TGTGCCAGCAATCTGGGCGGGACAGGGTTTGGCCAGCCCCAGCATTTT.

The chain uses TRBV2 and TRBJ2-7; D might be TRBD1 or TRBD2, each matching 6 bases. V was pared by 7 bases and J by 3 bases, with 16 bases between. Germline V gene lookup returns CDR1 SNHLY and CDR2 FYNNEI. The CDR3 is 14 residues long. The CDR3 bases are TGTGCCAGCACCCAAGAGGGGGGAATCTACGAGCAGTACTTC. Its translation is CASTQEGGIYEQYF.

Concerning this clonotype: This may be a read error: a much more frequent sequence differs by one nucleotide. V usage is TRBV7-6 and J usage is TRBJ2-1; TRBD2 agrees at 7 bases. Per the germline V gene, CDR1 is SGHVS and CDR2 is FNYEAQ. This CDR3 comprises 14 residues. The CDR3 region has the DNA TGTGCCAACAGCTTTGGCGGGGGTCGGAATGAGCAGTTCTTC. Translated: CANSFGGGRNEQFF.

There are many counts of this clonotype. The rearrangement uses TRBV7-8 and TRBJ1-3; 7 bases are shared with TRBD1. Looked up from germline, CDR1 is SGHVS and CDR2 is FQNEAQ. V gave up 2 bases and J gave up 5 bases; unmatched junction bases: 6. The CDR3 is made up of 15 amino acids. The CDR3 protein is CASSLRRGNRNTIYF. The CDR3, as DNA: TGTGCCAGCAGCTTACGCAGGGGGAATCGAAACACCATATATTTT.

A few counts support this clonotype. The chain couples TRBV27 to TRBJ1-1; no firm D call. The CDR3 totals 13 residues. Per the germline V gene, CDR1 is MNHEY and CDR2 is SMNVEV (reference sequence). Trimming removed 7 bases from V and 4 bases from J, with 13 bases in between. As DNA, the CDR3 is TGTGCCAGCACATTCGAGGAGTCCACTGAAGCTTTCTTT. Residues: CASTFEESTEAFF.

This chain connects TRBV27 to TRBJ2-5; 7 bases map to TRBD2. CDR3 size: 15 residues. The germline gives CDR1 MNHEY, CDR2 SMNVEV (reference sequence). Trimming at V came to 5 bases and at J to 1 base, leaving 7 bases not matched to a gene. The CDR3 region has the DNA TGTGCCAGCAGTCTCGGGGGGATCCTCCAAGAGACCCAGTACTTC. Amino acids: CASSLGGILQETQYF.

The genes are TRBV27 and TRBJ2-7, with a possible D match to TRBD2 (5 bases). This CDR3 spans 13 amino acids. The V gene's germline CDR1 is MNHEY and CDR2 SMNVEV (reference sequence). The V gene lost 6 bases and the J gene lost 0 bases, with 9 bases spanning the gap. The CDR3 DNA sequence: TGTGCCAGCAGGGGCGGGTCCTCCTACGAGCAGTACTTC. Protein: CASRGGSSYEQYF.

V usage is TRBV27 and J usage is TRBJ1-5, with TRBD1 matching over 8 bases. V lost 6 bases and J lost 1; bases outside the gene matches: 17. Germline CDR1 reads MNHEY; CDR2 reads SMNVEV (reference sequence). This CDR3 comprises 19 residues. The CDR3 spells CASSPTGGWTGLSNQPQHF. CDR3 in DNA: TGTGCCAGCAGCCCCACCGGGGGTTGGACAGGGTTAAGCAATCAGCCCCAGCATTTT.

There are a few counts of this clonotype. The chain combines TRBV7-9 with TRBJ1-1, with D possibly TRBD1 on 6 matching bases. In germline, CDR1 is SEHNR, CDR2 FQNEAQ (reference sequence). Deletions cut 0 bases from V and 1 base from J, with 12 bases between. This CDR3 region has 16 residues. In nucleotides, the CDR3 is TGTGCCAGCAGCTTAGCATTTCAGGGACAGAACACTGAAGCTTTCTTT. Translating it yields CASSLAFQGQNTEAFF. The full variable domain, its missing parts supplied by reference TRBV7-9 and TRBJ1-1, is DTGVSQNPRHKITKRGQNVTFRCDPISEHNRLYWYRQTLGQGPEFLTYFQNEAQLEKSRLLSDRFSAERPKGSFSTLEIQRTEQGDSAMYLCASSLAFQGQNTEAFFGQGTRLTVV.

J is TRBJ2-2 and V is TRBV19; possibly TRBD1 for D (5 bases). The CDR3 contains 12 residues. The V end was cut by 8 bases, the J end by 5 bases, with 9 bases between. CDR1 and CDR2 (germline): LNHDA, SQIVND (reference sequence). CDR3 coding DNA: TGTGCCAGTTTAGGGGTAACCGGGGAGCTGTTTTTT. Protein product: CASLGVTGELFF.

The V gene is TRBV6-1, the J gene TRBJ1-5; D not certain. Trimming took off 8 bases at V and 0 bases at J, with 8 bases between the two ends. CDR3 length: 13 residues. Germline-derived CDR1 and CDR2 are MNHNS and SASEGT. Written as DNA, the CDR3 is TGTGCCAGCGGCTCGTATAGCAATCAGCCCCAGCATTTT. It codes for CASGSYSNQPQHF.